This record concerns one T cell receptor beta chain sequence. Clones were read by immunoSEQ multiplex PCR, and TCRdb kept only the in-frame ones, dropping some. The repertoire has about 80,000 clones, roughly 98% of them found once; the top ten carry around 0.15%. V lost 4 bases and J lost 2, with 10 bases in between. The CDR3 consists of 13 residues. Germline loops: CDR1 SGDLS, CDR2 YYNGEE. The data are from a study of technical replicates of blood from a handful of donors. This sequence originates from a human donor in good health. The specimen sequenced was T cells isolated from PBMCs. This chain joins TRBV9 and TRBJ2-7; D unclear. CDR3 bases: TGTGCCAGCAGCCCGTCCGTAACCTACGAGCAGTACTTC. The encoded protein is CASSPSVTYEQYF.